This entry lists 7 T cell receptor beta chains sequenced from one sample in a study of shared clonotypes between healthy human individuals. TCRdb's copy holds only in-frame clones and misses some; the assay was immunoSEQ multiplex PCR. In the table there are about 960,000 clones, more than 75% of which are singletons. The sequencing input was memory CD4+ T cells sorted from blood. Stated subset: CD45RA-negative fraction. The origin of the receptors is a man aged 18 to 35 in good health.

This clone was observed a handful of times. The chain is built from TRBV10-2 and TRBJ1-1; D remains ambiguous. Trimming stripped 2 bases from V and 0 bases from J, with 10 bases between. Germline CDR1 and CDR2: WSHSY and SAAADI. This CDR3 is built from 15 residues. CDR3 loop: CASSELGSLNTEAFF. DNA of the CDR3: TGCGCCAGCAGTGAGCTTGGCAGTTTGAACACTGAAGCTTTCTTT.

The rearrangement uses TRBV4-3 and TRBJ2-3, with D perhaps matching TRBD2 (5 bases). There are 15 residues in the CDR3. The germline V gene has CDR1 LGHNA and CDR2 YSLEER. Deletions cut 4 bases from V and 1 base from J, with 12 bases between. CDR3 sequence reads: CASSLEERRTDTQYF. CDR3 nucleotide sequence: TGCGCCAGCAGCCTCGAAGAGCGGCGCACAGATACGCAGTATTTT.

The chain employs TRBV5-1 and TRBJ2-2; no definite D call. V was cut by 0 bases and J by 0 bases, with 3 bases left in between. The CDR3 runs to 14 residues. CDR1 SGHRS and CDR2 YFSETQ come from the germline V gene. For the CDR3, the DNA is TGCGCCAGCAGCTTGGTATCGAACACCGGGGAGCTGTTTTTT. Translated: CASSLVSNTGELFF.

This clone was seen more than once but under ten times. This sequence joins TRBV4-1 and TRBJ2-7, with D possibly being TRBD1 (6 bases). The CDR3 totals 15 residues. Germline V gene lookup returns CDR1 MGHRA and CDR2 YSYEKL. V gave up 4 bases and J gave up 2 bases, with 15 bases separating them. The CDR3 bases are TGCGCCAGCAGCCCCTCCGGGACATCCACCTACGAGCAGTACTTC. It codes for CASSPSGTSTYEQYF.

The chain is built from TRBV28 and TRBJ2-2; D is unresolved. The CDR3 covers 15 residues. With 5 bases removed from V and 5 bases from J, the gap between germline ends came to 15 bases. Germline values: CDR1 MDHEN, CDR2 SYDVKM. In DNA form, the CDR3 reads TGTGCCAGCAGTCCCCCGGTTAGGACGACCGGGGAGCTGTTTTTT. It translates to CASSPPVRTTGELFF.

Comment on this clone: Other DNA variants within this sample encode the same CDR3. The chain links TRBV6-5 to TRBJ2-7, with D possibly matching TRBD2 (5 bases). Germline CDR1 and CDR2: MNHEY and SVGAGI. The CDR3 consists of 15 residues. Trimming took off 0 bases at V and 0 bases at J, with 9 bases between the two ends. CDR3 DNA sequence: TGTGCCAGCAGTTACTCACCGGGAAGCTCCTACGAGCAGTACTTC. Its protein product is CASSYSPGSSYEQYF.

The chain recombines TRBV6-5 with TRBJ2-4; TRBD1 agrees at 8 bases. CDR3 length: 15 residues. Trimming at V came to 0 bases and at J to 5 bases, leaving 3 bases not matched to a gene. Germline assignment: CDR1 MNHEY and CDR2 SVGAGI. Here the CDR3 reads CASSYSDRGENIQYF. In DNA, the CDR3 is TGTGCCAGCAGTTACTCCGACAGGGGCGAAAACATTCAGTACTTC.